This T cell receptor (beta chain) emerged from a study of blood T cell repertoires in COVID-19. Study-level background: The United States, Italy and Spain provided the acute and convalescent COVID-19 samples. In each case, the material was cDNA or gDNA derived from T cells, B-cell-depleted T cells, or PBMCs.

Trimming removed 3 bases from V and 4 bases from J, with 13 bases in between. CDR1 is LNHDA, CDR2 SQIVND, per germline (reference sequence). There are 15 residues in the CDR3. Under the authors' procedure: Nucleated cell counts were estimated from reference gene primer amplification. Repertoires were generated with immunoSEQ multiplex PCR, while TCRdb's copy carries only in-frame clones and drops some. V and J calls and clone size are as listed in that table; D and trimming were resolved from the DNA. The profile shows roughly 180,000 clones, about nine tenths of them singletons. The chain joins TRBV19 to TRBJ1-5, with D hard to call. This clonotype was obtained from a woman in her thirties with acute or convalescent COVID-19. Material: peripheral blood. The CDR3 DNA follows: TGTGCCAGTAGTATGATAACGGGAGGAAATCAGCCCCAGCATTTT. Translated: CASSMITGGNQPQHF.